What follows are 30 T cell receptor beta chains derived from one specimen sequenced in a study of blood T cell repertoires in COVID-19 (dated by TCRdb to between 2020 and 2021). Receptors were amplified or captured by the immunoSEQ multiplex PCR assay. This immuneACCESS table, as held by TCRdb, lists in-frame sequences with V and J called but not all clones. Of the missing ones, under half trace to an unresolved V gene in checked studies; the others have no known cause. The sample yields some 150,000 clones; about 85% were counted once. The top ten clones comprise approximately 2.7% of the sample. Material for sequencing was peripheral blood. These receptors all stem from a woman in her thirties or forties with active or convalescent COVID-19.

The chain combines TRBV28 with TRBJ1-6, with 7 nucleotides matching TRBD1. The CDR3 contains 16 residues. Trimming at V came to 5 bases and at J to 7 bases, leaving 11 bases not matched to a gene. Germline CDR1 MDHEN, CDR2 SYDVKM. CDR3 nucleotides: TGTGCCAGCAGTCAGCCTAGGGGGCGCAGGAATTCACCCCTCCACTTT. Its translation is CASSQPRGRRNSPLHF.

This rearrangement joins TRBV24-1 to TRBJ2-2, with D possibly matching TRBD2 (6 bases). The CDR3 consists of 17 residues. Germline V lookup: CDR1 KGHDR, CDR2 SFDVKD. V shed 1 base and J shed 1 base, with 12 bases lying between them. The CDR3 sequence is CATSDFNSGGNTGELFF. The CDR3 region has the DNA TGTGCCACCAGTGATTTTAATAGCGGAGGGAACACCGGGGAGCTGTTTTTT.

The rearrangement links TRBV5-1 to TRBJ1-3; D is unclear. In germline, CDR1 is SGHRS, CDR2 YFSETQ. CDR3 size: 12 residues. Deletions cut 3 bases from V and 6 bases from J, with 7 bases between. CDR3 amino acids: CASSSELNTIYF. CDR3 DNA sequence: TGCGCCAGCAGCTCAGAATTAAACACCATATATTTT.

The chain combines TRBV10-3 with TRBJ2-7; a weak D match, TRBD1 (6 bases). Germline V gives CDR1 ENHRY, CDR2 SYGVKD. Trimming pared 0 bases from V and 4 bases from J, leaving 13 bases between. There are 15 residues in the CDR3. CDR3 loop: CAISESGTGKYEQYF. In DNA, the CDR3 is TGTGCCATCAGTGAGTCTGGAACAGGGAAGTACGAGCAGTACTTC.

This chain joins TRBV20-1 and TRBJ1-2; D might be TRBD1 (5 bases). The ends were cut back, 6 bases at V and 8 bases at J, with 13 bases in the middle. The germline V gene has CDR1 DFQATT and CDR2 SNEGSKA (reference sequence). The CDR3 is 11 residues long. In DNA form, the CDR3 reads TGCAGTGCCACCGGGACTGACGGCTACACCTTC. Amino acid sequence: CSATGTDGYTF.

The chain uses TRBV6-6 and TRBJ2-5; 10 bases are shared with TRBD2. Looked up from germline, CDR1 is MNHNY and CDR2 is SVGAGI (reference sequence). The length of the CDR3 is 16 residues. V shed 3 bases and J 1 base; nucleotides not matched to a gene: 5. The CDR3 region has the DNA TGTGCCAGCAGTTATCCTAGCGGGAGTATCCAAGAGACCCAGTACTTC. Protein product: CASSYPSGSIQETQYF.

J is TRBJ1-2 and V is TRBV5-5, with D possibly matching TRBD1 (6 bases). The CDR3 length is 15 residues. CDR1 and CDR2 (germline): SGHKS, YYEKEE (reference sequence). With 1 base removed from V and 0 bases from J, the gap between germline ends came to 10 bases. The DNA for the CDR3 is TGTGCCAGCAGCTTGACAGCAGGGGCTAACTATGGCTACACCTTC. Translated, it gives CASSLTAGANYGYTF.

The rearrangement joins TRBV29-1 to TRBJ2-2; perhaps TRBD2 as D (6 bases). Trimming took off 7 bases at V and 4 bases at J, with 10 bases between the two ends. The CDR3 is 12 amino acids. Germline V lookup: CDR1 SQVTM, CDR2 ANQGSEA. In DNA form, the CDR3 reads TGCAGCGGATGGAGGGGCACCGGGGAGCTGTTTTTT. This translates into CSGWRGTGELFF.

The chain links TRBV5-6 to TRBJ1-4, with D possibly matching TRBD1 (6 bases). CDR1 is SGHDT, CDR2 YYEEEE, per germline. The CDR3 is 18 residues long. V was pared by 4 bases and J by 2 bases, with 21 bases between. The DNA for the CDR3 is TGTGCCAGCAGCCCTCTTGGGGGGGCGGCCTCCACTAATGAAAAACTGTTTTTT. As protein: CASSPLGGAASTNEKLFF.

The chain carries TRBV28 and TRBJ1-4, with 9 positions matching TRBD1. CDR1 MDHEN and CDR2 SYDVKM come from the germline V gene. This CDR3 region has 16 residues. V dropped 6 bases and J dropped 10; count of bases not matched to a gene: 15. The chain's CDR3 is CASSSGQGQGRGKLFF. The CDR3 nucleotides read TGTGCCAGCAGCTCGGGACAGGGACAGGGACGGGGAAAACTGTTTTTT.

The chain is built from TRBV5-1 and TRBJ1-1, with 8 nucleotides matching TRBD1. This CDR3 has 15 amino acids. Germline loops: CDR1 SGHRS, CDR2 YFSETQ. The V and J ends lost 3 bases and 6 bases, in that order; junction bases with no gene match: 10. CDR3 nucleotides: TGCGCCAGCAGCTGGGGTGGACAGGGTATATCTGAAGCTTTCTTT. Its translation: CASSWGGQGISEAFF.

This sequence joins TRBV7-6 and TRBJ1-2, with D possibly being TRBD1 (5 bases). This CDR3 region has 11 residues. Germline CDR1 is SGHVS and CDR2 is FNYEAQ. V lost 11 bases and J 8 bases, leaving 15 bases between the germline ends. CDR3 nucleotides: TGTGCCGGCCAGGGTCTTCTAGGCTACACCTTC. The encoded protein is CAGQGLLGYTF. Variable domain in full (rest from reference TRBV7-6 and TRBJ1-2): GAGVSQSPRYKVTKRGQDVALRCDPISGHVSLYWYRQALGQGPEFLTYFNYEAQQDKSGLPNDRFSAERPEGSISTLTIQRTEQRDSAMYRCAGQGLLGYTFGSGTRLTVV.

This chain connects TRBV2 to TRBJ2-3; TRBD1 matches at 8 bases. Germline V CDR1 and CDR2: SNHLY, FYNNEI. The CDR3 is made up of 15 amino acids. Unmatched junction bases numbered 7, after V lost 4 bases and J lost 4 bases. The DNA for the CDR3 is TGTGCCAGCAGTGGGTGGACAGGGAAGGCAGATACGCAGTATTTT. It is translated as CASSGWTGKADTQYF.

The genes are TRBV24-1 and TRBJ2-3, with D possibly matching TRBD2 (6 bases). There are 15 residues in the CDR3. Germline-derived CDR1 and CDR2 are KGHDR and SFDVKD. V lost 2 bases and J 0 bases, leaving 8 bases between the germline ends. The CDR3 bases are TGTGCCACCAGTGATTGGGACTCTAGCACAGATACGCAGTATTTT. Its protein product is CATSDWDSSTDTQYF.

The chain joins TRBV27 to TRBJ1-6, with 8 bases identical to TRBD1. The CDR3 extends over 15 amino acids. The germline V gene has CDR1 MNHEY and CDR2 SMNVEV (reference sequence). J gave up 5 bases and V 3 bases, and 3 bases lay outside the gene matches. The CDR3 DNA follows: TGTGCCAGCAGTTTTGACAGGGGTCATAATTCACCCCTCCACTTT. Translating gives CASSFDRGHNSPLHF.

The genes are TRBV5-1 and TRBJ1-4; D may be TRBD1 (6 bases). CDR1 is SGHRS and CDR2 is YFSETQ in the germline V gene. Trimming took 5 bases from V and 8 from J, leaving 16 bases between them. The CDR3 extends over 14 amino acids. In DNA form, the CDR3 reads TGCGCCAGCAGGGCGGCAGGGGTATACGAAAAACTGTTTTTT. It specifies CASRAAGVYEKLFF.

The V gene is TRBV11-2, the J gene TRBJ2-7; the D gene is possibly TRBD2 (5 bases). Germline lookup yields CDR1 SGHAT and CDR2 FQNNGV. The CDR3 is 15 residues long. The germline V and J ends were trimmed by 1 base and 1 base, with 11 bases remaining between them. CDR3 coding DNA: TGTGCCAGCAGCTTAGGGGGAGCTGGGTCCTACGAGCAGTACTTC. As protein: CASSLGGAGSYEQYF.

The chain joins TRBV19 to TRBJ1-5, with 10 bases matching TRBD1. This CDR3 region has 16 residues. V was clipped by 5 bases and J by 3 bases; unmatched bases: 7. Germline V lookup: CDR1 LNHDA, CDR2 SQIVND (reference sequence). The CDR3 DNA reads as TGTGCCAGTAGTCCTACGGACAGGGGGGTCAATCAGCCCCAGCATTTT. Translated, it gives CASSPTDRGVNQPQHF.

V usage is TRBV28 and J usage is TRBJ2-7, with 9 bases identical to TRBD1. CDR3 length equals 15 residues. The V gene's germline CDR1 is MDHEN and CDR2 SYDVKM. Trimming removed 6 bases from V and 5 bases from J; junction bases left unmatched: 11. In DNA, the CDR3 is TGTGCCAGCAGAGAACAGGGGGCCTATTCGAACGAGCAGTACTTC. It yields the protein CASREQGAYSNEQYF.

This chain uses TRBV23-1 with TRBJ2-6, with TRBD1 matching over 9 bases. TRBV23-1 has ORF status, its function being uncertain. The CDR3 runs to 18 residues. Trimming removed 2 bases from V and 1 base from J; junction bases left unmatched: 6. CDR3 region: CASSQKDRGGSGANVLTF. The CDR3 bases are TGCGCCAGCAGTCAAAAGGACAGGGGAGGGTCTGGGGCCAACGTCCTGACTTTC.

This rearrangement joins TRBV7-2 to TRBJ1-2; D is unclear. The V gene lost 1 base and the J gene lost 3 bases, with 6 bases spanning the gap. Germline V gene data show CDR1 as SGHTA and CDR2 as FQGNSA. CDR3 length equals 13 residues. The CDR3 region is CASSLETDYGYTF. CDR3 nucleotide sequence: TGTGCCAGCAGCTTAGAAACAGACTATGGCTACACCTTC. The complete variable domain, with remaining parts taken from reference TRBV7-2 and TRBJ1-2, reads GAGVSQSPSNKVTEKGKDVELRCDPISGHTALYWYRQSLGQGLEFLIYFQGNSAPDKSGLPSDRFSAERTGGSVSTLTIQRTQQEDSAVYLCASSLETDYGYTFGSGTRLTVV.

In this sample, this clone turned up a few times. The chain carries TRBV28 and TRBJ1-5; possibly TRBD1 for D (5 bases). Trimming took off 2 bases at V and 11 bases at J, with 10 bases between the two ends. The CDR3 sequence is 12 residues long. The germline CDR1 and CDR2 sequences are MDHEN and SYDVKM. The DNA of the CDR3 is TGTGCCAGCAGTTTACGGTCAGGGACCCAGCATTTT. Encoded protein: CASSLRSGTQHF.

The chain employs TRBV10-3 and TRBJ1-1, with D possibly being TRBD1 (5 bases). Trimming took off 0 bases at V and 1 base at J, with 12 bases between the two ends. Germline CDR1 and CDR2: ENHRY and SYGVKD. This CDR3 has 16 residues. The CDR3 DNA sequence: TGTGCCATCAGTGAGTCGCCCGTGGGGCCGAACACTGAAGCTTTCTTT. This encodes CAISESPVGPNTEAFF.

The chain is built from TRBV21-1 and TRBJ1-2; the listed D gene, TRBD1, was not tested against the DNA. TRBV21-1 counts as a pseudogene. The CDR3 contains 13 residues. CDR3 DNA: TGTGCCAGCAGAAAACAGGGTGAGGATGGCTACACCTTC. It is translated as CASRKQGEDGYTF.

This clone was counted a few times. DNA for the CDR3: TGTGCCAGCAGCGAGGGACAACACGAGGTTTATGGCTACACCTTC. It yields the protein CASSEGQHEVYGYTF. The V and J genes are TRBV11-2 and TRBJ1-2; D may be TRBD1 (6 bases). CDR1 is SGHAT and CDR2 is FQNNGV in the germline V gene. This CDR3 contains 15 residues. V dropped 5 bases and J dropped 5 bases, with 18 bases sitting between them.

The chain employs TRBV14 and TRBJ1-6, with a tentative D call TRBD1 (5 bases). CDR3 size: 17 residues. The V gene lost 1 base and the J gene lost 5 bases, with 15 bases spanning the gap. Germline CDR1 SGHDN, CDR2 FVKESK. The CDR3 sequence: CASSQGGRERDNSPLHF. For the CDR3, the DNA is TGTGCCAGCAGCCAAGGAGGCAGGGAAAGAGATAATTCACCCCTCCACTTT.

The DNA of the CDR3 is TGTGCCACCAGCAGAGTTGGGGCGGTAGCAGAGAAGAGGCTGACCCAGTACTTC. Residues: CATSRVGAVAEKRLTQYF. J is TRBJ2-5 and V is TRBV15, with D possibly TRBD1 on 5 matching bases. Germline V gene lookup returns CDR1 LNHNV and CDR2 YYDKDF (reference sequence). CDR3 size: 18 residues. With 1 base removed from V and 7 bases from J, the gap between germline ends came to 25 bases.

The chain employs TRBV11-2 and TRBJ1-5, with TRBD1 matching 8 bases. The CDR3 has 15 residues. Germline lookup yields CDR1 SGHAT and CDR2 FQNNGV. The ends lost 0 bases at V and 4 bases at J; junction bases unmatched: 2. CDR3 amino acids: CASSLDTGGNQPQHF. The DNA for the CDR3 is TGTGCCAGCAGCTTAGACACAGGGGGAAATCAGCCCCAGCATTTT.

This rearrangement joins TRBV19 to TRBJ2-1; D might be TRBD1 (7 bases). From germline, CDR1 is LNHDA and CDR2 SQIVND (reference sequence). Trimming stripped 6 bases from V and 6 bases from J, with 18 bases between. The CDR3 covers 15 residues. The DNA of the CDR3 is TGTGCCAGTAGATCGACAGGGAGGTTACCCAATGAGCAGTTCTTC. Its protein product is CASRSTGRLPNEQFF.

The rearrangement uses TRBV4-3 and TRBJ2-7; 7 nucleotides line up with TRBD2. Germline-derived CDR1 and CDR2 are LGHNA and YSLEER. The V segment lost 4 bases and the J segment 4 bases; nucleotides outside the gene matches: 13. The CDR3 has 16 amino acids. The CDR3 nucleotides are TGCGCCAGCAGCCCCTCATTGGGGGGGACTAAGTACGAGCAGTACTTC. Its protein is CASSPSLGGTKYEQYF.